This T cell receptor beta chain was sequenced during a study of blood T cells in healthy people across ages. Remarks on this clonotype: The antigen is not known.

CDR1 and CDR2 (germline): SGHRS, YFSETQ. CDR3 length: 14 residues. Together with a sample-barcoded 5' primer, a J-beta primer mix was included in a second PCR lasting roughly 6 to 12 cycles. TCRdb itself ran the 5' RACE reads through MiXCR, one entry per CDR3 protein. The top ten hold around a fifth of the sample, which has 700,000 or so distinct CDR3 sequences, 22% seen once. Points from the study as a whole: A strong correlation between TCR beta diversity and naive T cell percentage was seen.

This sequence joins TRBV5-1 and TRBJ2-1; D is possibly TRBD1 (6 bases). The DNA end lines up better with TRBJ2-7; the J call may be wrong. Sequencing input: blood. This receptor was taken from a man between 65 and 79 years old in good health. CDR3 sequence reads: CASSLGVDRHEQYF. The DNA of the CDR3 is TGCGCCAGCAGCCTGGGGGTCGACAGGCACGAGCAGTACTTC.